The entry below gives a single T cell receptor (beta chain) sequence along with its context. TCRdb re-called the 5' RACE reads; one entry per CDR3 protein, DNA not given. The sample's table shows about 450,000 distinct CDR3 sequences. This sample is part of a study of monozygotic twins with inflammatory bowel disease. This TCR was recovered from a human donor with ulcerative colitis or Crohn's disease, or a healthy co-twin of an affected twin (not recorded which). Sequences were obtained from blood.

The CDR3 protein is CAISEGQGAQKLFF. The V and J genes are TRBV10-3 and TRBJ1-4; TCRdb gives TRBD1 as the D gene, but with no DNA this cannot be confirmed. Germline V CDR1 and CDR2: ENHRY, SYGVKD. The CDR3 covers 14 residues.